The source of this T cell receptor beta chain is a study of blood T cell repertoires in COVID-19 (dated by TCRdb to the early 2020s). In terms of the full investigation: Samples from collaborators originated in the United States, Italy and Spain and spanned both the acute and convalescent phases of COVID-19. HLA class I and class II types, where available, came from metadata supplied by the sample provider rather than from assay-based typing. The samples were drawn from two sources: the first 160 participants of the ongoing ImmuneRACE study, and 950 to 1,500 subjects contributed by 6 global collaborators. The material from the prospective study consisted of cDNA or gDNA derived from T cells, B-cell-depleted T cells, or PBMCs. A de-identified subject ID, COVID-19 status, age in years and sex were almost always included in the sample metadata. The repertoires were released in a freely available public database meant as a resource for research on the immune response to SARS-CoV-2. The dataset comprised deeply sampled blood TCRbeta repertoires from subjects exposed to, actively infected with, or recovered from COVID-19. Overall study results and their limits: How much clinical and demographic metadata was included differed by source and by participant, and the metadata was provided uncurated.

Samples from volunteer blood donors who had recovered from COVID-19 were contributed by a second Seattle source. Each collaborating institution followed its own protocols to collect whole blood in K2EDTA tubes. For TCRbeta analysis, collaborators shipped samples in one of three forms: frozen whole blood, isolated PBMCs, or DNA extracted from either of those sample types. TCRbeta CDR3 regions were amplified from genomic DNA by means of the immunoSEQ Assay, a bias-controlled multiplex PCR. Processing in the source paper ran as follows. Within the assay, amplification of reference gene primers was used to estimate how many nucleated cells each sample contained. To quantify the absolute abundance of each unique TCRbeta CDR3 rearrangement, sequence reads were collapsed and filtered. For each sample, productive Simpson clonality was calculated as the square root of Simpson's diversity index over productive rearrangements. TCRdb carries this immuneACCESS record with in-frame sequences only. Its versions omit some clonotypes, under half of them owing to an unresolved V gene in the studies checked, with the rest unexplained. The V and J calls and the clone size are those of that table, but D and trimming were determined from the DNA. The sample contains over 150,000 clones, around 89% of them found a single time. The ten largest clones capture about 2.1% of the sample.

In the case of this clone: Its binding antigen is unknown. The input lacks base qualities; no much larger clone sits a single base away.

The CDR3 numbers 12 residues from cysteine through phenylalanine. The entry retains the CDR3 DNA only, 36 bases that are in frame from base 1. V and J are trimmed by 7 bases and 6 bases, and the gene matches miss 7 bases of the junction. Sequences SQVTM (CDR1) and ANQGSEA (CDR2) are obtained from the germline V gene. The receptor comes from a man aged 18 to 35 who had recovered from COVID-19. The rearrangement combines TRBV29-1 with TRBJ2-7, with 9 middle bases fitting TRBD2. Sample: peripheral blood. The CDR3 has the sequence CSAGLATREQYF. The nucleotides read TGCAGCGCAGGACTAGCGACACGCGAGCAGTACTTC.